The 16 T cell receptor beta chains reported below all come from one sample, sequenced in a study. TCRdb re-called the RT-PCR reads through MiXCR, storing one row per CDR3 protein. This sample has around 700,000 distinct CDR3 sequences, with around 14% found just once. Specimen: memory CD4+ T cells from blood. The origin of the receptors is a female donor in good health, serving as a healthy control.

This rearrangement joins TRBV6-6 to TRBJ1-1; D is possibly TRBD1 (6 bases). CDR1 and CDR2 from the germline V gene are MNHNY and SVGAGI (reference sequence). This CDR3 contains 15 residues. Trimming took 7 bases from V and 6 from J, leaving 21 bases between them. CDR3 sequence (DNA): TGTGCCAGCACCATGAGGGACACCAGGCTGCCTGAAGCTTTCTTT. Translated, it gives CASTMRDTRLPEAFF.

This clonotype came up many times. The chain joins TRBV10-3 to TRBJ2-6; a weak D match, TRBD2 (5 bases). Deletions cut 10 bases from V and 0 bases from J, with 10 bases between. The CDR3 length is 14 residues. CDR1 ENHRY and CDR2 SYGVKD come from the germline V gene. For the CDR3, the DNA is TGTGCCACCCTCGGGGACTCTGGGGCCAACGTCCTGACTTTC. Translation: CATLGDSGANVLTF.

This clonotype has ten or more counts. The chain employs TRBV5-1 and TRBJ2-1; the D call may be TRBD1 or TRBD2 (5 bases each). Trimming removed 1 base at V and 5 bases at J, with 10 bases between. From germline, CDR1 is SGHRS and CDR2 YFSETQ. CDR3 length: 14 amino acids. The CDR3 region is CASSLRGPDNEQFF. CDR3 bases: TGCGCCAGCAGCTTGCGGGGACCAGACAATGAGCAGTTCTTC. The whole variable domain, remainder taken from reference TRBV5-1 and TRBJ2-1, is KAGVTQTPRYLIKTRGQQVTLSCSPISGHRSVSWYQQTPGQGLQFLFEYFSETQRNKGNFPGRFSGRQFSNSRSEMNVSTLELGDSALYLCASSLRGPDNEQFFGPGTRLTVL.

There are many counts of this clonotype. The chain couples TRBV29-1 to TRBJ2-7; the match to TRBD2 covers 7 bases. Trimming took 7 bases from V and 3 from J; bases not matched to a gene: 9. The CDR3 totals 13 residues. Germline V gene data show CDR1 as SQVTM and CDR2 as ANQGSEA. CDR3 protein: CSALLASGYEQYF. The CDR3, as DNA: TGCAGCGCCCTGCTCGCTAGCGGCTACGAGCAGTACTTC.

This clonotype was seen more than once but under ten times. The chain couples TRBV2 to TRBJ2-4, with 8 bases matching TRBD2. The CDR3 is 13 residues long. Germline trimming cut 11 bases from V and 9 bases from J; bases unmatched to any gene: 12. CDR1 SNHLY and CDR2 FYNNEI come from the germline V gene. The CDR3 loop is CAAGGDSTAIQYF. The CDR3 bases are TGTGCCGCCGGGGGGGACTCCACTGCCATTCAGTACTTC.

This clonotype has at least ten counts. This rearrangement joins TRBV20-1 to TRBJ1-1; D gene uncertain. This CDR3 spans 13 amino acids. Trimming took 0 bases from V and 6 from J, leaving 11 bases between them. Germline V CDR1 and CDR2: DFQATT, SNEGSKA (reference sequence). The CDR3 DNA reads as TGCAGTGCTAGAGATCCTGAGGTACCTGAAGCTTTCTTT. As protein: CSARDPEVPEAFF.

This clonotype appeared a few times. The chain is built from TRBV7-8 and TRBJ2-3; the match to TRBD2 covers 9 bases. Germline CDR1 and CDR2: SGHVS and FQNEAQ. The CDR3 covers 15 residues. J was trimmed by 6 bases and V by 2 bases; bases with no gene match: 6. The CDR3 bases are TGTGCCAGCAGCTTAAGGCGGGAGGGCGGGGATACGCAGTATTTT. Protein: CASSLRREGGDTQYF. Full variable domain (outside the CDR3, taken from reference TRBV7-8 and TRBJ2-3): GAGVSQSPRYKVAKRGQDVALRCDPISGHVSLFWYQQALGQGPEFLTYFQNEAQLDKSGLPSDRFFAERPEGSVSTLKIQRTQQEDSAVYLCASSLRREGGDTQYFGPGTRLTVL.

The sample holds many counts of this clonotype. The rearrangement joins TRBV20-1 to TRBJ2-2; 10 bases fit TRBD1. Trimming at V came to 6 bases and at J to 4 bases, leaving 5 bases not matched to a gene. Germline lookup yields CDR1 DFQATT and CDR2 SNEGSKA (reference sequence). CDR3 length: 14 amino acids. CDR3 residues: CSAPDRGITGELFF. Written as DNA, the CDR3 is TGCAGTGCCCCGGACAGGGGGATCACCGGGGAGCTGTTTTTT.

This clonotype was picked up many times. CDR3 protein: CASSLAPSKQFF. CDR3 DNA sequence: TGTGCCAGCAGCTTGGCCCCCAGTAAGCAGTTCTTC. The chain employs TRBV5-6 and TRBJ2-1, with D hard to call. CDR3 size: 12 residues. The ends were cut back, 0 bases at V and 11 bases at J, with 9 bases in the middle. Germline V gene sequence: CDR1 SGHDT, CDR2 YYEEEE.

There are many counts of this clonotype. The CDR3 sequence is CASSFITRGEQFF. The CDR3 coding sequence is TGTGCCAGCAGCTTTATTACGAGGGGCGAGCAGTTCTTC. The chain has TRBV7-2 and TRBJ2-1, with D perhaps assigned TRBD1 or TRBD2 (5 bases each). Germline CDR1 is SGHTA and CDR2 is FQGNSA. Trimming removed 3 bases from V and 10 bases from J, with 13 bases in between. The CDR3 loop spans 13 amino acids.

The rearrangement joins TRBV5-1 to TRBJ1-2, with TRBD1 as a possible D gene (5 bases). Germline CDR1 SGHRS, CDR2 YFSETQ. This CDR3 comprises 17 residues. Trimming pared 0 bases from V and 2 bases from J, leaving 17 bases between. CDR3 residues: CASSLGGWDSQNYGYTF. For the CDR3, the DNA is TGCGCCAGCAGCTTGGGGGGTTGGGACTCGCAGAACTATGGCTACACCTTC.

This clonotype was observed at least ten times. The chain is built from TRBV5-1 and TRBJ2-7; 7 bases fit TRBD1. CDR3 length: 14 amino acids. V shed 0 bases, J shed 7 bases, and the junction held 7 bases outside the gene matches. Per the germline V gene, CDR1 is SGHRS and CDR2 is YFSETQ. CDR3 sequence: CASSLVQGMREQYF. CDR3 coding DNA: TGCGCCAGCAGCTTGGTACAGGGGATGAGGGAGCAGTACTTC.

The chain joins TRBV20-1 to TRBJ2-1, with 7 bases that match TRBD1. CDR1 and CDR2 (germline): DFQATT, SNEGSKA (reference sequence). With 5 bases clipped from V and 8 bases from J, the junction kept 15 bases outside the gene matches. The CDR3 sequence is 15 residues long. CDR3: CSAGAPRQGSHEQFF. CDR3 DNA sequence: TGCAGTGCTGGAGCCCCGAGACAGGGTTCCCATGAGCAGTTCTTC.

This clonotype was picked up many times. The CDR3 DNA reads TGCGCCAGCAGCCAACATGCGAACCAAGAGACCCAGTACTTC. Encoded protein: CASSQHANQETQYF. V gene TRBV4-3 combines with J gene TRBJ2-5; the D is unclear. Trimming left V 2 bases short and J 0 bases short, with 7 bases between. The CDR3 consists of 14 residues. Germline CDR1 and CDR2: LGHNA and YSLEER.

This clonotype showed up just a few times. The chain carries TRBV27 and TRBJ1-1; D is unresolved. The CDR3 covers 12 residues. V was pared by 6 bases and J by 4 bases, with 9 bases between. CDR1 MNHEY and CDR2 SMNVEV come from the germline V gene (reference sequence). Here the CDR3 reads CASRTRGTEAFF. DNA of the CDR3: TGTGCCAGCAGGACCCGGGGCACTGAAGCTTTCTTT.

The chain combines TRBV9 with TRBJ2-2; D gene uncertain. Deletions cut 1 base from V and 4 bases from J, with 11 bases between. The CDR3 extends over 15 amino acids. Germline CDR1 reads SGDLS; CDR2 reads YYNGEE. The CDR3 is CASSVSVGGTGELFF. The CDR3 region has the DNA TGTGCCAGCAGCGTATCGGTAGGCGGCACCGGGGAGCTGTTTTTT.